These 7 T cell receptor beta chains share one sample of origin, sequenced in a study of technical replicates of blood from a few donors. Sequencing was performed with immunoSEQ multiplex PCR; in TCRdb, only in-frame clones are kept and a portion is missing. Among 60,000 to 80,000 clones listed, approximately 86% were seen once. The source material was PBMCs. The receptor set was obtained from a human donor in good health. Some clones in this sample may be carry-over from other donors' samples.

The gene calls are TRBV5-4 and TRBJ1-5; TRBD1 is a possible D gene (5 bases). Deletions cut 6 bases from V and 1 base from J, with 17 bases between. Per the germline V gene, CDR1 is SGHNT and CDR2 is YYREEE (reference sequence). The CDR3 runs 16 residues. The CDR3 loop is CASTRAGKVSNQPQHF. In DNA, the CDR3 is TGTGCCAGCACACGAGCAGGGAAGGTCAGCAATCAGCCCCAGCATTTT.

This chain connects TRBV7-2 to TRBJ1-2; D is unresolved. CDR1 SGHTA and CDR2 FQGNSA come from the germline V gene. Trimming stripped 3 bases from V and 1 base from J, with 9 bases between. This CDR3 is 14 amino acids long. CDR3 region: CASSFILINYGYTF. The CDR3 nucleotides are TGTGCCAGCAGCTTTATACTGATTAACTATGGCTACACCTTC.

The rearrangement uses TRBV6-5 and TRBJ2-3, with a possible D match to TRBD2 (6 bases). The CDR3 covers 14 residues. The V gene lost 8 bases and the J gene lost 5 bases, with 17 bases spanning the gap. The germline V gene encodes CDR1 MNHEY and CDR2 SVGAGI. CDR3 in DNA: TGTGCCAGCGGGGGGACCGGGGCGGAAGATACGCAGTATTTT. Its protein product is CASGGTGAEDTQYF.

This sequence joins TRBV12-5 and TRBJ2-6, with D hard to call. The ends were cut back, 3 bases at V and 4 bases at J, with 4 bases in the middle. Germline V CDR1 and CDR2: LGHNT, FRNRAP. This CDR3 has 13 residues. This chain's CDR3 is CASGFRGANVLTF. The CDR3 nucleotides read TGTGCTAGTGGTTTTCGGGGGGCCAACGTCCTGACTTTC.

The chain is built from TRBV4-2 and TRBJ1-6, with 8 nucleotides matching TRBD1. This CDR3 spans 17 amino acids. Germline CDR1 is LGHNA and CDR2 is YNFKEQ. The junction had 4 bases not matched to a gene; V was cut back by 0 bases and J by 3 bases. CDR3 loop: CASSQEDRDYYNSPLHF. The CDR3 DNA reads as TGTGCCAGCAGCCAAGAGGACAGGGATTACTATAATTCACCCCTCCACTTT.

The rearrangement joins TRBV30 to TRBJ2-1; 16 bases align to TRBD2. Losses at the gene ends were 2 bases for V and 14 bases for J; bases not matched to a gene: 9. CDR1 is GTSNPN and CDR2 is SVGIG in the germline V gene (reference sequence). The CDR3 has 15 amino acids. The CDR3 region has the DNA TGTGCCTGGAGTTCACCGGGACTAGCGGGAGGGAGTGAGTTCTTC. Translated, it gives CAWSSPGLAGGSEFF.

The DNA of the CDR3 is TGTGCCATCAGCGACTCGGCTAGCGTCCCAGATACGCAGTATTTT. Translating it yields CAISDSASVPDTQYF. The gene calls are TRBV10-3 and TRBJ2-3; D possibly corresponds to TRBD2 (6 bases). Trimming pared 6 bases from V and 4 bases from J, leaving 17 bases between. The CDR3 runs 15 residues. Germline CDR1 is ENHRY and CDR2 is SYGVKD.